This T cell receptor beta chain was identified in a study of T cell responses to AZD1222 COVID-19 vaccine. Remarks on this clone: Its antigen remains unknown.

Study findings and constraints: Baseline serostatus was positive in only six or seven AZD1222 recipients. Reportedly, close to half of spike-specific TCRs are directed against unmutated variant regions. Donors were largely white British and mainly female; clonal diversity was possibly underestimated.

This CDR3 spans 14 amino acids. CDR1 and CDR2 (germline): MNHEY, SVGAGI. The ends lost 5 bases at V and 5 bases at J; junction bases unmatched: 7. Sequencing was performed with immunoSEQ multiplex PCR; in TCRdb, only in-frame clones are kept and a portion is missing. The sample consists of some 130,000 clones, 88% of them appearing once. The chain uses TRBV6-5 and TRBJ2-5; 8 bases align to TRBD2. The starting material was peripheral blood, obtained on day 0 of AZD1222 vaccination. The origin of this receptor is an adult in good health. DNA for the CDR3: TGTGCCAGCAGTACACAGCGGGGGCGGGAGACCCAGTACTTC. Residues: CASSTQRGRETQYF.